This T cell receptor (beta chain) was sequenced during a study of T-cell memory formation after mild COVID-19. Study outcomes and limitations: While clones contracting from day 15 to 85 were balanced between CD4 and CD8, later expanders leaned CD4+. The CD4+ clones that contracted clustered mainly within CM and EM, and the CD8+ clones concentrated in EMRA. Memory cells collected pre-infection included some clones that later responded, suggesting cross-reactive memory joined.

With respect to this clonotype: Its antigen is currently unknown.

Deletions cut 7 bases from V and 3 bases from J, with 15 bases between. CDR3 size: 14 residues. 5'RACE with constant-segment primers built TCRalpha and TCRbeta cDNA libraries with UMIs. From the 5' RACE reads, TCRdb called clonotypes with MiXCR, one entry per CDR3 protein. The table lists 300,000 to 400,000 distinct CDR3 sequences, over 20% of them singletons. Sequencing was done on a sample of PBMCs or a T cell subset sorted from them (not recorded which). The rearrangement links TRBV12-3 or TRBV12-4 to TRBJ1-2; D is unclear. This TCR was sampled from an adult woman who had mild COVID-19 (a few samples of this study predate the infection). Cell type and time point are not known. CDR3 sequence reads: CASTQPGSYYGYTF. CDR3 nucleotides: TGTGCCAGCACCCAGCCCGGAAGTTACTATGGCTACACCTTC.